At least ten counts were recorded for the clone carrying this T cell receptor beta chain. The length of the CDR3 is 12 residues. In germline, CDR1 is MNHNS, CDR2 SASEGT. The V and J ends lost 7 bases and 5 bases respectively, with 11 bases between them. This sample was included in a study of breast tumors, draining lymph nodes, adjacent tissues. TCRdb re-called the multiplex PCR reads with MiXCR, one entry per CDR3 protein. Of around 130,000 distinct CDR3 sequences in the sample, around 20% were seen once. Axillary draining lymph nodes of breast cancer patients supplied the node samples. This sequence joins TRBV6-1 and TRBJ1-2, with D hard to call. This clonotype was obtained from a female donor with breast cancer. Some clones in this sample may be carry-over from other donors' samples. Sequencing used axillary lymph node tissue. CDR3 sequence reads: CASTHDTYGYTF. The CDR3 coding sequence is TGTGCCAGCACCCATGACACTTATGGCTACACCTTC.